This T cell receptor beta chain was recorded in a study of shared clonotypes between healthy human individuals (dated by TCRdb to the early 2020s). For the study in its entirety: The cohort comprised a couple of women and a few men aged 18 to 49 years. For each donor, three plates each were used for CD4 naive and CD4 memory, two plates were used for CD8 naive, and one plate was used for CD8 memory. Each donor's leukapheresis produced roughly between roughly 0.85 and 10 billion PBMCs. Blood TCR repertoires of five healthy adults were deeply sequenced to estimate repertoire size and the extent of clonotype sharing between individuals. To increase sequencing depth and limit assay-specific biases, TCR repertoire library preparation and sequencing were carried out by different laboratories using diverse techniques.

In this sample, this clone turned up once. The antigen it recognizes is unknown. Base qualities are not recorded, but no much larger clone differs from it by a single base. Donors were healthy HIV-negative adults with no recently reported acute infections or vaccinations. All donors were Caucasian adults living in Nashville, Tennessee, USA. CD4+ T cells were enriched by magnetic negative selection; naive cells were then positively selected on CD45RA, and the negative fraction formed the memory subset. After blood collection by leukapheresis, PBMCs were isolated using Ficoll-Histopaque density gradient centrifugation and then cryopreserved in the vapor phase of liquid nitrogen. Analytical flow cytometry was used to check the purity and quantity of each magnetically sorted T cell population. From each sorted fraction, genomic DNA was isolated and quantified by UV absorbance on a Nanodrop 2000c. The CDR1 and CDR2 encoded by the germline V gene (reference sequence) are MNHEY and SMNVEV. V was cut back by 2 bases and J by 4 bases, leaving a gap of 15 bases between them. From its cysteine to its phenylalanine, the CDR3 spans 16 amino acids. The sequence is cut down to CDR3 DNA, 48 bases in frame from base 1.

TCR CDR3 regions were amplified from genomic DNA by multiplex PCR using the deep immunoSEQ assay. Genomic DNA extracted from each cell subset was distributed evenly over all wells of several immunoSEQ 96-well plates, and each plate served as one replicate. For sorted subsets, each replicate PCR was loaded with about 0.2 ug genomic DNA, equivalent to approximately 33,000 T cell genomes. Purified libraries were measured with a Qubit 3.0 fluorometer, size-checked on a Bioanalyzer 2100, and measured again with the KAPA Library Quantification kit. Every immunoSEQ 96-well plate was sequenced on a separate single-read 150-cycle Illumina NextSeq 550 flow cell. In the paper's pipeline: Because only junctional sequences without quality scores were contained in the immunoSEQ output, filtering matching that applied to full-length reads could not be performed. Sequences were annotated with PyIR, a Python wrapper for IgBLAST v1.9, using IMGT germline references to assign V/J genes and CDR3. Reads were removed for weak V/J assignments (E-value above 1e-6), missing CDR3, stop codons, out-of-frame junctions, or ambiguous translated residues. V3J clonotypes were defined by identical inferred V gene, J gene, and CDR3 amino acid sequence. To compute the percentage overlap between repertoires, the number of shared unique clonotypes was divided by the size of the smaller repertoire. Three approaches were used to assess repertoire richness: RTK rarefaction, the Chao1 estimator, and Recon v2.1 estimates of unobserved clonotypes. OLGA was used to compute generation probabilities for all TCRbeta clonotypes that the gDNA method yielded from a handful of donors. Held by TCRdb, this immuneACCESS table contains in-frame sequences only and omits some clones. Under half of the omission traces to an unresolved V gene where checked; the cause of the rest is unknown. For V, J and clone size, that table is used; D and trimming come from the DNA. The sample includes 1.5 million to 1.9 million clones, with 95% to 99% observed a single time. Less than 0.55% of the sample is taken by the ten largest.

Broader findings and caveats from the paper: Rarefaction of sorted-subset datasets indicated incomplete sequencing despite the large sequencing depth. Because the study included only a small number of donors, the genetic and exposure-history diversity represented was limited. Only blood was sampled, and tissue TCR repertoires likely differ from those in blood. Higher generation probabilities were observed for clonotypes shared by all four sorted-subset donors than for non-shared clonotypes. Roughly 5% of naive CD4, 3.5% of naive CD8, roughly 2.4% of memory CD4, and about 0.4% of memory CD8 clonotypes were shared across several donors. Pairwise subsampling indicated that sequencing depth was expected to affect the degree of clonotype sharing among donors. Naive subsets generally had larger estimated clonotype richness than memory subsets did.

The sequencing input was naive CD4+ T cells sorted from blood. The cell subset or site tag for this specimen amounts to: CD45RA+ positively selected. The TCR originated in a man younger than 45 in good health. Recombination joined TRBV27 with TRBJ1-5, with a tentative D gene TRBD1 over 5 matching bases. The encoded CDR3 is CASSLGIGARNQPQHF. The sequenced DNA is TGTGCCAGCAGTTTAGGAATCGGGGCGCGAAATCAGCCCCAGCATTTT.